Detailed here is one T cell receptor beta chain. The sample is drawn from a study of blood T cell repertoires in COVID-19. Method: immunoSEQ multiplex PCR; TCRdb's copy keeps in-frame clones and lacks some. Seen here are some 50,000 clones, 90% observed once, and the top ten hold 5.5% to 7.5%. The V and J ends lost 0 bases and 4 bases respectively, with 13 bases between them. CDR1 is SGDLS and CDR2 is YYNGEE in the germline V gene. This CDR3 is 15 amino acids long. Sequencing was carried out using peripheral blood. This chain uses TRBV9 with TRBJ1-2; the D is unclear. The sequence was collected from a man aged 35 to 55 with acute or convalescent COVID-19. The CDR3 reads CASSVGTQILYGYTF. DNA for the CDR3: TGTGCCAGCAGCGTAGGAACCCAGATTCTCTATGGCTACACCTTC.